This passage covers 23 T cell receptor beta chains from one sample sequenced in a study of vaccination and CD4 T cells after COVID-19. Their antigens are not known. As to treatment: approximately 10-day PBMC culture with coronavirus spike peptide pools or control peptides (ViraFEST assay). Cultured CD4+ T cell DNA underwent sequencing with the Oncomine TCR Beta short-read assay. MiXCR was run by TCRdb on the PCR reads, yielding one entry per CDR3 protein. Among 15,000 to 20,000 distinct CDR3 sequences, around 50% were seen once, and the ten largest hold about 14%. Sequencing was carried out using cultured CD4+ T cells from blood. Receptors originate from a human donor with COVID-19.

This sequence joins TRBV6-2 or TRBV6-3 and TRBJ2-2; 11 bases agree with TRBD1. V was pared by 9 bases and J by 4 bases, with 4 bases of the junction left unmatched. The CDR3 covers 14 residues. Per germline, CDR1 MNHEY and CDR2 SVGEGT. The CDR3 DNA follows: TGTGCCAGTGGACAGGGGGCGGCCACCGGGGAGCTGTTTTTT. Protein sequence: CASGQGAATGELFF.

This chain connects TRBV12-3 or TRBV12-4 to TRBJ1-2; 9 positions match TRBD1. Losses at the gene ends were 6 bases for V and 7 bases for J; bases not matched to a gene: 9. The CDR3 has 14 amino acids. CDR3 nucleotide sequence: TGTGCCAGCAGCGATCGGACAGGGGTCCCTGGCTACACCTTC. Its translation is CASSDRTGVPGYTF.

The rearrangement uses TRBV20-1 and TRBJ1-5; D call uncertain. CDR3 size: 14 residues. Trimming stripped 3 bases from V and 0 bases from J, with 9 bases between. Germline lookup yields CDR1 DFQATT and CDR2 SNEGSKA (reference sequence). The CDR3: CSASLQSSNQPQHF. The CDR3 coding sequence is TGCAGTGCTAGTCTACAGTCTAGCAATCAGCCCCAGCATTTT.

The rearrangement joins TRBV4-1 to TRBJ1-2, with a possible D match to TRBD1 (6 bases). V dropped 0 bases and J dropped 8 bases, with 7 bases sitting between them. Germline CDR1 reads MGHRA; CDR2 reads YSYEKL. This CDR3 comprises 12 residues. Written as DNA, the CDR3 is TGCGCCAGCAGCCAAGACAGGGGCGGCTACACCTTC. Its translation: CASSQDRGGYTF.

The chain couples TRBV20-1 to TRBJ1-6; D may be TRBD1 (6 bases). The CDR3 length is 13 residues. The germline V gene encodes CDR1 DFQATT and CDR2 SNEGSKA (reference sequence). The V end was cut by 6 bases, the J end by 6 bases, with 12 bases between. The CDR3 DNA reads TGCAGTGCCATGTGGACAGCTAATTCACCCCTCCACTTT. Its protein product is CSAMWTANSPLHF.

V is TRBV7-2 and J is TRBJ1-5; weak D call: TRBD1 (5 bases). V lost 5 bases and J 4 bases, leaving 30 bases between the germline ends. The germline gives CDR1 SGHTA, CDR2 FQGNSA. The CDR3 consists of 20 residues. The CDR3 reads CASSRRAPAGLILQNQPQHF. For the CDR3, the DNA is TGTGCCAGCAGCCGCAGGGCTCCGGCAGGGCTGATCCTGCAGAATCAGCCCCAGCATTTT.

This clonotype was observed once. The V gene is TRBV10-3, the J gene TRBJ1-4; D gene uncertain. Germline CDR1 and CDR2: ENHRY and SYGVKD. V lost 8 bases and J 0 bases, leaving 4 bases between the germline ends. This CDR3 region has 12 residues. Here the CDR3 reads CAIGATNEKLFF. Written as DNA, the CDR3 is TGTGCCATCGGCGCAACTAATGAAAAACTGTTTTTT.

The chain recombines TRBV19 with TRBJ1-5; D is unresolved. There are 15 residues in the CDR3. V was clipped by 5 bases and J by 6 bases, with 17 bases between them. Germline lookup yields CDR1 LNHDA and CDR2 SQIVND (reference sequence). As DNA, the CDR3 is TGTGCCAGTAGTGCACCCGGGCCGGGTGGTCAGCCCCAGCATTTT. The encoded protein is CASSAPGPGGQPQHF.

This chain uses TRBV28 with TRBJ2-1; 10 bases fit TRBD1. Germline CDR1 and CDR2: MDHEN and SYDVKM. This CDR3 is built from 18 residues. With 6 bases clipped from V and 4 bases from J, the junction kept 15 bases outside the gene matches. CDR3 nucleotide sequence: TGTGCCAGCAGCTCTCTGGACAGGGGGTTTATGGGTTACAATGAGCAGTTCTTC. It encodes CASSSLDRGFMGYNEQFF.

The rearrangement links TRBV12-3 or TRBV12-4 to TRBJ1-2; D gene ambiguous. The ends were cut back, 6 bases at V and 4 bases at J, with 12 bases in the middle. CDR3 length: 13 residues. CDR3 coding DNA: TGTGCCAGCAGACCGGGAGTAGTCTATGGCTACACCTTC. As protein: CASRPGVVYGYTF.

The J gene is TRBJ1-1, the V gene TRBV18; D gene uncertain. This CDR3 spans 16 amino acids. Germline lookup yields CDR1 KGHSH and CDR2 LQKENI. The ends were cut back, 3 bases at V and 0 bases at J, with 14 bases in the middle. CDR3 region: CASSPQSRAVNTEAFF. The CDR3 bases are TGTGCCAGCTCACCCCAGAGTAGGGCGGTGAACACTGAAGCTTTCTTT.

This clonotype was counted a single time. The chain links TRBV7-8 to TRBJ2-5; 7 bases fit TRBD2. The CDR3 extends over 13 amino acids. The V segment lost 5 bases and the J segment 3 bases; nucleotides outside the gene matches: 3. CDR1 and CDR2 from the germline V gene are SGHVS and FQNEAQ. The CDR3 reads CASSQAGEETQYF. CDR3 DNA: TGTGCCAGCAGCCAGGCGGGGGAAGAGACCCAGTACTTC.

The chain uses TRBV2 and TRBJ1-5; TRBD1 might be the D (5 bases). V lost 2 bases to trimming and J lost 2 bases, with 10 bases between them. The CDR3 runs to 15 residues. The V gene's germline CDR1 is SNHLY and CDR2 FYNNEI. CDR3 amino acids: CASSEQGRGNQPQHF. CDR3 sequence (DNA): TGTGCCAGCAGTGAACAGGGACGGGGCAATCAGCCCCAGCATTTT.

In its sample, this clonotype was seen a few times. This chain's CDR3 is CASSLVGGNQPQHF. The CDR3 DNA reads TGTGCCAGCAGCTTAGTTGGGGGCAATCAGCCCCAGCATTTT. The rearrangement joins TRBV7-2 to TRBJ1-5; D is ambiguous. From germline, CDR1 is SGHTA and CDR2 FQGNSA. V was cut by 1 base and J by 2 bases, with 6 bases left in between. The length of the CDR3 is 14 residues. Combining the CDR3 with reference TRBV7-2 and TRBJ1-5 gives the whole variable domain GAGVSQSPSNKVTEKGKDVELRCDPISGHTALYWYRQSLGQGLEFLIYFQGNSAPDKSGLPSDRFSAERTGGSVSTLTIQRTQQEDSAVYLCASSLVGGNQPQHFGDGTRLSIL.

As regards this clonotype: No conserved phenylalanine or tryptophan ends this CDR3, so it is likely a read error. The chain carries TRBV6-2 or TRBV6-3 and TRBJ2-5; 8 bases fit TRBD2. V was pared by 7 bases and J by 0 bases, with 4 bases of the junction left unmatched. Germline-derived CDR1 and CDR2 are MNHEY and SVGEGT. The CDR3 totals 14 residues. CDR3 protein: CASNRAGDQETQYI. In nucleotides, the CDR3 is TGTGCCAGCAACCGAGCGGGGGACCAAGAGACCCAGTACATC.

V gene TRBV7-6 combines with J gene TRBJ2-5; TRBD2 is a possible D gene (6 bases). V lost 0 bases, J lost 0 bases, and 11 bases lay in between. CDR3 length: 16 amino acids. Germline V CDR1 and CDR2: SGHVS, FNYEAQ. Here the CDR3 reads CASSLAVGGNQETQYF. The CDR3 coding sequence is TGTGCCAGCAGCTTAGCGGTGGGGGGTAACCAAGAGACCCAGTACTTC. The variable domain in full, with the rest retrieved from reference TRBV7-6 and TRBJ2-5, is GAGVSQSPRYKVTKRGQDVALRCDPISGHVSLYWYRQALGQGPEFLTYFNYEAQQDKSGLPNDRFSAERPEGSISTLTIQRTEQRDSAMYRCASSLAVGGNQETQYFGPGTRLLVL.

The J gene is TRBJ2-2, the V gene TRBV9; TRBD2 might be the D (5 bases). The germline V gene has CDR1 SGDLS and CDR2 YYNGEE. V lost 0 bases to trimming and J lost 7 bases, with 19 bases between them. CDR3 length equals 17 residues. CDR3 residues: CASSVGSSVAGGGELFF. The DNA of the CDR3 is TGTGCCAGCAGCGTAGGATCTTCCGTCGCGGGCGGCGGGGAGCTGTTTTTT.

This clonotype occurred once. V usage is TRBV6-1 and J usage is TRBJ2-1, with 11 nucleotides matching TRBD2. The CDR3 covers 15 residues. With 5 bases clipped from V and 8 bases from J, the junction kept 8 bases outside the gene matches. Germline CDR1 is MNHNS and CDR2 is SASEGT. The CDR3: CASSRPSGGTHEQFF. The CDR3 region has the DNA TGTGCCAGCAGTCGTCCTAGCGGGGGGACCCATGAGCAGTTCTTC.

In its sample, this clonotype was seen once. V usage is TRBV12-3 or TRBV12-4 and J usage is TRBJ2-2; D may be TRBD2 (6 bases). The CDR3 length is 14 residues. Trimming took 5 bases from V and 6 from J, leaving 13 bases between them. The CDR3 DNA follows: TGTGCCAGCAGTCCCCTTCGGGGGTCCGGGGAGCTGTTTTTT. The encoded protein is CASSPLRGSGELFF.

This CDR3 reads CASLPGSYNSPLHF. The CDR3 DNA follows: TGTGCCAGCCTACCGGGCTCCTATAATTCACCCCTCCACTTT. The rearrangement joins TRBV12-3 or TRBV12-4 to TRBJ1-6; D is unresolved. The CDR3 sequence is 14 residues long. The V end was cut by 8 bases, the J end by 0 bases, with 8 bases between.

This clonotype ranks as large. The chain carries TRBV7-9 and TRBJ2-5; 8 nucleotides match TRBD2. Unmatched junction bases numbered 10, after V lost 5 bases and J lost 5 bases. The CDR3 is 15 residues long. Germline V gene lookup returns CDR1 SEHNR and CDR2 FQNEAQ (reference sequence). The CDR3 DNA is TGTGCCAGCAGCGCAAGCGGGGGCCGGAGGGAGACCCAGTACTTC. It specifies CASSASGGRRETQYF.

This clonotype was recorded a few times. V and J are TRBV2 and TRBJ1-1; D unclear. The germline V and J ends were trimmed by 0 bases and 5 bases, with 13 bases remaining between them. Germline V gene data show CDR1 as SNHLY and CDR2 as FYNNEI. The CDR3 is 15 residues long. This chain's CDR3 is CASSEAIGVGTEAFF. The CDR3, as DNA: TGTGCCAGCAGTGAAGCGATCGGGGTTGGGACTGAAGCTTTCTTT. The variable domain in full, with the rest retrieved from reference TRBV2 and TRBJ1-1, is EPEVTQTPSHQVTQMGQEVILRCVPISNHLYFYWYRQILGQKVEFLVSFYNNEISEKSEIFDDQFSVERPDGSNFTLKIRSTKLEDSAMYFCASSEAIGVGTEAFFGQGTRLTVV.

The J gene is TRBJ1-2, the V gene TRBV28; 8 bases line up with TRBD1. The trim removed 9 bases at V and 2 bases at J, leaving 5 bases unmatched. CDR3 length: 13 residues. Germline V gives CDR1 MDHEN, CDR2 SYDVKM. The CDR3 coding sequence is TGTGCCAGTAGGAGGACAGGGAACTATGGCTACACCTTC. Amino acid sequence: CASRRTGNYGYTF.